This is a list of T cell receptor beta chains from one sample in a study of monozygotic twins with inflammatory bowel disease. TCRdb reprocessed the 5' RACE reads and stores each CDR3 protein as one record, lacking DNA. The listing records 150,000 to 200,000 distinct CDR3 sequences. Sequencing was carried out using blood. These TCRs come from a human donor with ulcerative colitis or Crohn's disease, or a healthy co-twin of an affected twin (not recorded which). Both conserved end residues are part of each CDR3.

V	J	CDR3
TRBV28	TRBJ2-7	CTSSSTSGVYYEQYF
TRBV5-4	TRBJ2-7	CASSLKGRESYEQYF
TRBV20-1	TRBJ2-7	CSAYGTEGYEQYF
TRBV7-9	TRBJ2-1	CAETIGGRDEQFF
TRBV5-6	TRBJ1-6	CASSLVGGNNSPLHF
TRBV11-2	TRBJ2-5	CASSLRTGGSPQTQETQYF
TRBV13	TRBJ1-2	CASSFDRTNYGYTF
TRBV7-2	TRBJ2-1	CASFYSDEQFF
TRBV27	TRBJ2-3	CASSFLSGRGYGTDTQYF
TRBV7-2	TRBJ2-5	CASTRTETQYF
TRBV6-1	TRBJ2-7	CASSMRDTAYEQYF
TRBV20-1	TRBJ2-1	CSARVKGQEYNEQFF
TRBV3-1	TRBJ1-2	CASSQAKGRLYYGYTF